Below, 6 T cell receptor beta chains from the same sample are listed, as sequenced in a study of post-analysis software for immune sequencing data. Study-level results: Roughly 5 TRBV segments were significantly more frequent in patients than in controls. TRBV5-6, TRBV5-1 and TRBV20-1 were among these segments.

Libraries were made from TCR beta cDNA, and they carried unique molecular identifiers. TCRdb passed the PCR reads through MiXCR, listing each CDR3 protein once. The sample shows about 770,000 distinct CDR3 sequences, approximately 44% of them seen only once. These receptors have no identified antigens. The specimen sequenced was blood. The receptors originated from a girl aged 10-17 years with multiple sclerosis.

The rearrangement uses TRBV7-6 and TRBJ2-7; 8 nucleotides agree with TRBD1. From germline, CDR1 is SGHVS and CDR2 FNYEAQ. The CDR3 sequence is 14 residues long. The V gene end was trimmed by 5 bases and the J gene end by 2 bases; junction bases not matched to a gene: 5. For the CDR3, the DNA is TGTGCCAGCAGCCCAGGGGGCTGGGCCTACGAGCAGTACTTC. Its protein is CASSPGGWAYEQYF.

This clonotype was picked up a small number of times. The chain combines TRBV15 with TRBJ2-3; a weak D match, TRBD2 (5 bases). There are 16 residues in the CDR3. CDR1 is LNHNV and CDR2 is YYDKDF in the germline V gene (reference sequence). The V gene lost 0 bases and the J gene lost 1 base, with 11 bases spanning the gap. CDR3 sequence: CATSREGKRRTDTQYF. DNA for the CDR3: TGTGCCACCAGCAGAGAGGGGAAGCGGCGCACAGATACGCAGTATTTT.

Here the CDR3 reads CASSYSNENEQYF. In DNA form, the CDR3 reads TGTGCCAGCAGTTACTCGAACGAGAACGAGCAGTACTTC. The V gene is TRBV6-2 or TRBV6-3, the J gene TRBJ2-7, with D hard to call. This CDR3 is built from 13 residues. CDR1 and CDR2 from the germline V gene are MNHEY and SVGEGT. Trimming cost V 0 bases and J 5 bases, with 8 bases left between them.

The chain employs TRBV5-1 and TRBJ2-1; D remains ambiguous. Trimming removed 0 bases at V and 3 bases at J, with 7 bases between. This CDR3 contains 14 residues. Germline assignment: CDR1 SGHRS and CDR2 YFSETQ. The CDR3 region is CASSLVPHYNEQFF. For the CDR3, the DNA is TGCGCCAGCAGCTTGGTTCCCCACTACAATGAGCAGTTCTTC.

The chain joins TRBV6-6 to TRBJ1-1, with 7 bases lining up with TRBD1. The junction had 14 bases not matched to a gene; V was cut back by 11 bases and J by 5 bases. There are 14 residues in the CDR3. Germline lookup yields CDR1 MNHNY and CDR2 SVGAGI (reference sequence). In DNA form, the CDR3 reads TGTGCCTGCTACCAGACAGGGTTGGGGACTGAAGCTTTCTTT. Translating it yields CACYQTGLGTEAFF.

Only one count was recorded for this clonotype. Possible read error: a much larger clone is one base away. This rearrangement joins TRBV7-2 to TRBJ2-7; D is undetermined. This CDR3 has 14 residues. The germline CDR1 and CDR2 sequences are SGHTA and FQGNSA. The CDR3 reads CASSPPRSSYVQYF. For the CDR3, the DNA is TGTGCCAGCAGCCCCCCCCGGAGCTCCTACGTGCAGTACTTC.